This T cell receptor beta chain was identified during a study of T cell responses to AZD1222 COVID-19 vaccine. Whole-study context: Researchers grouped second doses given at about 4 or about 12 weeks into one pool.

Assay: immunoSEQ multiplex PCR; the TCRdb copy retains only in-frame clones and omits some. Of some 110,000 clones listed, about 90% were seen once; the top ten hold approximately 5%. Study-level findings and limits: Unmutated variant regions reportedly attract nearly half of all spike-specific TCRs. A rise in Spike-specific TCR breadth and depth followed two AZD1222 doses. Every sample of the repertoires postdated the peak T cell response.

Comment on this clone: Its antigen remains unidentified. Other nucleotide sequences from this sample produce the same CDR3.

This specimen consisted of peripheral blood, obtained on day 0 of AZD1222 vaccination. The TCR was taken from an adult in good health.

The CDR3 spells CASSVELAGGNEQFF. CDR3 nucleotide sequence: TGTGCCAGCAGCGTAGAACTAGCGGGAGGAAATGAGCAGTTCTTC. The rearrangement joins TRBV9 to TRBJ2-1; 12 nucleotides align to TRBD2. The CDR3 runs to 15 residues. Germline values: CDR1 SGDLS, CDR2 YYNGEE. J was trimmed by 7 bases and V by 0 bases; bases with no gene match: 2.